One and the same sample provided the 14 T cell receptor beta chains below, sequenced in a study of regulatory T cells in long-lasting Graves disease. Time point denoted: newly diagnosed GD, antithyroid drugs for less than 3 months. The TCR library used RNA extracted from PBMCs. HTBI primers from iRepertoire and Arm-PCR of CDR3 regions yielded the TCR beta libraries. TCRdb passed the multiplex PCR reads through MiXCR, listing each CDR3 protein once. The table shows about 500,000 distinct CDR3 sequences, with more than 10% occurring only once. These data were likewise used in another study, on T cells in Graves' hyperthyroidism and ophthalmopathy.

Sequenced here: peripheral blood mononuclear cells (PBMCs), sampled at new diagnosis, from a patient treated with antithyroid drugs. The receptors derive from a woman younger than 45 with Graves disease.

The table lists this clonotype with many counts. This chain uses TRBV7-9 with TRBJ2-3, with D possibly being TRBD2 (5 bases). The V end lost 2 bases, the J end lost 3 bases, and 9 bases lay between the germline ends. This CDR3 is built from 14 residues. Germline V CDR1 and CDR2: SEHNR, FQNEAQ (reference sequence). CDR3 nucleotides: TGTGCCAGCAGCTTAAGAGGACTTACAGATACGCAGTATTTT. Translated: CASSLRGLTDTQYF.

The rearrangement links TRBV11-2 to TRBJ2-5, with 7 nucleotides matching TRBD1. The trim removed 4 bases at V and 0 bases at J, leaving 5 bases unmatched. The CDR3 is 15 amino acids. Germline V gives CDR1 SGHAT, CDR2 FQNNGV. The CDR3: CASSSGTANQETQYF. The DNA of the CDR3 is TGTGCCAGCAGCTCCGGGACAGCCAACCAAGAGACCCAGTACTTC.

This clonotype was counted only a few times. The V gene is TRBV12-3 or TRBV12-4, the J gene TRBJ1-1; TRBD1 is a possible D gene (5 bases). The CDR3 is 14 residues long. Deletions cut 6 bases from V and 5 bases from J, with 16 bases between. CDR3 loop: CASSVTQGLTEAFF. As DNA, the CDR3 is TGTGCCAGCAGCGTTACCCAGGGTCTTACTGAAGCTTTCTTT.

This clonotype was observed at least ten times. The V gene is TRBV5-5, the J gene TRBJ2-1; D possibly uses TRBD1 or TRBD2 (5 bases each). Trimming cost V 4 bases and J 5 bases, with 19 bases left between them. Germline CDR1 reads SGHKS; CDR2 reads YYEKEE (reference sequence). The CDR3 extends over 16 amino acids. CDR3 nucleotides: TGTGCCAGCAGCCTCATCACCGGGGCTATTAACAATGAGCAGTTCTTC. This gives the protein CASSLITGAINNEQFF.

The chain recombines TRBV20-1 with TRBJ2-5; D perhaps matches TRBD2 (5 bases). CDR3 length: 16 amino acids. Germline lookup yields CDR1 DFQATT and CDR2 SNEGSKA (reference sequence). Trimming took off 6 bases at V and 5 bases at J, with 25 bases between the two ends. As DNA, the CDR3 is TGCAGTGCCCCCCTAGGAGGAGCCCGACGGCGGGAGACCCAGTACTTC. Its translation is CSAPLGGARRRETQYF.

At least ten counts were recorded for this clonotype. The chain carries TRBV29-1 and TRBJ1-2, with D perhaps TRBD1 (5 bases). Per germline, CDR1 SQVTM and CDR2 ANQGSEA. The V end lost 6 bases, the J end lost 2 bases, and 7 bases lay between the germline ends. The CDR3 totals 11 residues. In DNA form, the CDR3 reads TGCAGCGTCCGGGACAACTATGGCTACACCTTC. Amino acid sequence: CSVRDNYGYTF.

In its sample, this clonotype was seen many times. The chain combines TRBV2 with TRBJ2-5; 7 bases are a match to TRBD2. The CDR3 is 13 amino acids. J gave up 3 bases and V 3 bases, and 1 base lay outside the gene matches. Germline loops: CDR1 SNHLY, CDR2 FYNNEI. This CDR3 is CASSEGGEETQYF. CDR3 nucleotide sequence: TGTGCCAGCAGTGAGGGAGGGGAAGAGACCCAGTACTTC.

The chain links TRBV5-1 to TRBJ2-5, with TRBD1 matching over 8 bases. The CDR3 runs to 15 residues. Germline assignment: CDR1 SGHRS and CDR2 YFSETQ. Trimming removed 0 bases from V and 5 bases from J; junction bases left unmatched: 6. CDR3 in DNA: TGCGCCAGCAGCTTGGACAGGGGGGTGGCGGAGACCCAGTACTTC. It specifies CASSLDRGVAETQYF.

V gene TRBV19 combines with J gene TRBJ1-2; 7 nucleotides agree with TRBD1. This CDR3 is 14 amino acids long. V trimming: 5 bases; J trimming: 5 bases; junction bases outside the gene matches: 8. Germline CDR1 and CDR2: LNHDA and SQIVND (reference sequence). The CDR3 nucleotides read TGTGCCAGTAGTCCGGAGGGGGCGGGATATGGCTACACCTTC. This encodes CASSPEGAGYGYTF.

Ten or more counts support this clonotype. CDR3 nucleotides: TGTGCCAGCAGTTTAGCGGGTCCTTCCTACAATGAGCAGTTCTTC. The encoded protein is CASSLAGPSYNEQFF. J is TRBJ2-1 and V is TRBV2, with 7 bases identical to TRBD2. The length of the CDR3 is 15 residues. V lost 5 bases to trimming and J lost 1 base; unmatched junction nucleotides: 5. Germline CDR1 and CDR2: SNHLY and FYNNEI.

Ten or more counts support this clonotype. The J gene is TRBJ1-4, the V gene TRBV28; 8 bases map to TRBD1. The germline gives CDR1 MDHEN, CDR2 SYDVKM. V was clipped by 4 bases and J by 7 bases; unmatched bases: 11. This CDR3 spans 16 amino acids. The CDR3 region is CASSSGGRGQGEKLFF. The DNA of the CDR3 is TGTGCCAGCAGTTCCGGGGGCAGGGGGCAAGGTGAAAAACTGTTTTTT.

The rearrangement links TRBV2 to TRBJ2-1, with a tentative D call TRBD2 (6 bases). The CDR3 has 10 residues. CDR1 and CDR2 from the germline V gene are SNHLY and FYNNEI. Between the trimmed V and J ends, which lost 7 bases and 8 bases, there was a span of 6 bases. The DNA of the CDR3 is TGTGCCAGCATAGCGGATGAGCAGTTCTTC. Translating gives CASIADEQFF. The full variable domain, with the rest looked up from reference TRBV2 and TRBJ2-1, is EPEVTQTPSHQVTQMGQEVILRCVPISNHLYFYWYRQILGQKVEFLVSFYNNEISEKSEIFDDQFSVERPDGSNFTLKIRSTKLEDSAMYFCASIADEQFFGPGTRLTVL.

The chain has TRBV7-9 and TRBJ1-1; D is unresolved. V was clipped by 7 bases and J by 3 bases, with 12 bases between them. The CDR3 loop spans 13 amino acids. Looked up from germline, CDR1 is SEHNR and CDR2 is FQNEAQ (reference sequence). The CDR3 protein is CASNFPLDTEAFF. DNA for the CDR3: TGTGCCAGCAACTTCCCCCTCGACACTGAAGCTTTCTTT.

In this sample, this clonotype turned up many times. The chain carries TRBV7-2 and TRBJ2-3, with D uncertain. The length of the CDR3 is 12 residues. V was pared by 4 bases and J by 7 bases, with 9 bases between. Germline V gene sequence: CDR1 SGHTA, CDR2 FQGNSA. The DNA for the CDR3 is TGTGCCAGCAGCTCCCCCGGTAATACGCAGTATTTT. Its protein product is CASSSPGNTQYF.